The source of this T cell receptor beta chain is a study of T-cell memory formation after mild COVID-19. This clonotype was counted between two and nine times. The CDR3 sequence is 15 residues long. J gave up 4 bases and V 5 bases, and 8 bases lay outside the gene matches. Per germline, CDR1 SEHNR and CDR2 FQNEAQ (reference sequence). One entry per CDR3 protein, called by TCRdb with MiXCR from the 5' RACE reads. The sample lists 250,000 to 300,000 distinct CDR3 sequences; approximately 15% were seen once. The chain has TRBV7-9 and TRBJ2-3, with 8 bases that match TRBD1. Specimen: PBMCs or a T cell subset sorted from them (not recorded which). The receptor's source is a young man who had mild COVID-19 (a few samples of this study predate the infection). Cell type and time point are not known. The DNA of the CDR3 is TGTGCCAGCAGCACCGACAGGGGAGGTGCAGATACGCAGTATTTT. It specifies CASSTDRGGADTQYF.